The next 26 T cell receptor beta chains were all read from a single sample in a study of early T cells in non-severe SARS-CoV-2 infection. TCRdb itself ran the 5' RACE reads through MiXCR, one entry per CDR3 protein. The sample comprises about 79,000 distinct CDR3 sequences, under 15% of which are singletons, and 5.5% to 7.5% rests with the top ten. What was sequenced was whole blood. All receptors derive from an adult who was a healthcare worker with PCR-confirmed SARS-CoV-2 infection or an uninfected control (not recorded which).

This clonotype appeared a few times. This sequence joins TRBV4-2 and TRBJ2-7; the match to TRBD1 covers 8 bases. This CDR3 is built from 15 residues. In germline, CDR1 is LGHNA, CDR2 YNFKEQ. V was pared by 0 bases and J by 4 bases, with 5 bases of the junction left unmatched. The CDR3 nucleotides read TGTGCCAGCAGCCAAGAAAGGACAGGGTTGTACGAGCAGTACTTC. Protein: CASSQERTGLYEQYF.

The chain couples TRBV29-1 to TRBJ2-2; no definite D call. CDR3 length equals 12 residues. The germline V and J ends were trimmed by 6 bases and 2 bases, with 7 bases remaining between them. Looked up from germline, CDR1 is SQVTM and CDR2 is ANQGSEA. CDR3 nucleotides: TGCAGCGTAGCACAAAACACCGGGGAGCTGTTTTTT. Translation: CSVAQNTGELFF.

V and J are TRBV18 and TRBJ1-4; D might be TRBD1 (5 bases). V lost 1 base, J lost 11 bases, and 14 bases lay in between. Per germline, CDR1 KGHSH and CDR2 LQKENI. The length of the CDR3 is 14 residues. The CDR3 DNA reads TGTGCCAGCTCACCACGCCTCCCGGAGGGGAAACTGTTTTTT. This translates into CASSPRLPEGKLFF.

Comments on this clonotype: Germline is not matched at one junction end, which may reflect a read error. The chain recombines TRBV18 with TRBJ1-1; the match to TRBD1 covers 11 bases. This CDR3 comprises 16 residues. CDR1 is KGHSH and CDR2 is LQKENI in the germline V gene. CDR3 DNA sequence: TGTGCCAGCTCACGGCGGACAGGGGGCGATAACACTGAAGTTTTCTTT. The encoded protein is CASSRRTGGDNTEVFF.

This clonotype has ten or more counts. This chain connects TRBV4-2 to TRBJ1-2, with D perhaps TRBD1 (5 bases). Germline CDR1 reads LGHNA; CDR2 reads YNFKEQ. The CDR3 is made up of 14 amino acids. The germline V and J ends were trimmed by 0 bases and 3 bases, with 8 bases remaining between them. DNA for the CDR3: TGTGCCAGCAGCCAAGACAGGGTAGACTATGGCTACACCTTC. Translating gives CASSQDRVDYGYTF.

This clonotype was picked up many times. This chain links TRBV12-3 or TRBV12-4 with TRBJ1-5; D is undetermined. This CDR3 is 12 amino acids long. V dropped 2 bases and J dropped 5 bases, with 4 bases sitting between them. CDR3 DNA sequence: TGTGCCAGCAGTTTACGTGATCAGCCCCAGCATTTT. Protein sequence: CASSLRDQPQHF.

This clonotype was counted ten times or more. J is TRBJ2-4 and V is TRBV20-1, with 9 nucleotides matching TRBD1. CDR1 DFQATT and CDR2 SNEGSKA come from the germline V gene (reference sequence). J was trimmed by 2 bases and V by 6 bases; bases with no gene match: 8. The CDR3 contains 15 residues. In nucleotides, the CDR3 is TGCAGTGCCCACCCGGGACAGGGAACCAAAAACATTCAGTACTTC. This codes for CSAHPGQGTKNIQYF.

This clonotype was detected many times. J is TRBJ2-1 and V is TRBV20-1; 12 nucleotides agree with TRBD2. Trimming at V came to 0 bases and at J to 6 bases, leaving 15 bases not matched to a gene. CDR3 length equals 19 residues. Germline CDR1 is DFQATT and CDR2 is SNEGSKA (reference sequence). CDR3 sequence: CSARDPLAGGVGSRNEQFF. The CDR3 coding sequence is TGCAGTGCTAGAGATCCACTAGCGGGAGGTGTGGGATCGCGCAATGAGCAGTTCTTC.

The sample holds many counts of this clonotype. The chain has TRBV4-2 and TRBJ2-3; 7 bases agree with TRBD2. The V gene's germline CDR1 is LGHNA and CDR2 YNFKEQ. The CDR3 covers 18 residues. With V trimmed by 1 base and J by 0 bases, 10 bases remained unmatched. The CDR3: CASSQAAQRGYSTDTQYF. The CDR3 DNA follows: TGTGCCAGCAGCCAAGCTGCGCAGCGGGGTTATAGCACAGATACGCAGTATTTT.

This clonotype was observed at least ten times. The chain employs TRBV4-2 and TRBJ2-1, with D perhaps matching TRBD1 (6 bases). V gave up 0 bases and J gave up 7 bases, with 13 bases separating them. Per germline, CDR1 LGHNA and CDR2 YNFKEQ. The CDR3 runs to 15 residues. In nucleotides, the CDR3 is TGTGCCAGCAGCCAAGATATCAACAGGGCGAATGAGCAGTTCTTC. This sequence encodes CASSQDINRANEQFF.

The CDR3 DNA follows: TGTGCCTGGAGCCGGCCGAGGGGGAAACTGTTTTTT. Encoded protein: CAWSRPRGKLFF. V gene TRBV30 combines with J gene TRBJ1-4, with D perhaps TRBD1 (6 bases). Trimming took 3 bases from V and 11 from J, leaving 13 bases between them. The CDR3 consists of 12 residues. From germline, CDR1 is GTSNPN and CDR2 SVGIG (reference sequence).

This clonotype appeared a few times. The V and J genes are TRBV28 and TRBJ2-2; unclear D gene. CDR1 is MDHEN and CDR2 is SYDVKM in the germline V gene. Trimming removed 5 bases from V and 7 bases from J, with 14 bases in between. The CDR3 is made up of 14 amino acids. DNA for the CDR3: TGTGCCAGCAGTCCTCGAAACCTCGGCGGGGAGCTGTTTTTT. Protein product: CASSPRNLGGELFF. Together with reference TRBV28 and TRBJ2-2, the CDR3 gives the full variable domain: DVKVTQSSRYLVKRTGEKVFLECVQDMDHENMFWYRQDPGLGLRLIYFSYDVKMKEKGDIPEGYSVSREKKERFSLILESASTNQTSMYLCASSPRNLGGELFFGEGSRLTVL.

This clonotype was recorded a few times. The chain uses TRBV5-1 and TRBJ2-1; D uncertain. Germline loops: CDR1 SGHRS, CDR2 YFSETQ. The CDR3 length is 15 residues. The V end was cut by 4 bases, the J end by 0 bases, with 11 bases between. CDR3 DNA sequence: TGCGCCAGCAGCGCCGAAACCTTCTCCTACAATGAGCAGTTCTTC. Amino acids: CASSAETFSYNEQFF.

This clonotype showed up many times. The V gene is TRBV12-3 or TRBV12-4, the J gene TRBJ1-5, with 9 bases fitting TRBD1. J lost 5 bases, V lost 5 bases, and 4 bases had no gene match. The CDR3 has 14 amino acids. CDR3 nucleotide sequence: TGTGCCAGCAGTAGGCGACAGGGGGATCAGCCCCAGCATTTT. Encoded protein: CASSRRQGDQPQHF.

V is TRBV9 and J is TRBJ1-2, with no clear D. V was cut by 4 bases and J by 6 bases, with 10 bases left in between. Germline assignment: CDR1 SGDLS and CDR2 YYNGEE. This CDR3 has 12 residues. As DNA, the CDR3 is TGTGCCAGCAGCACGACCCGCAATGGCTACACCTTC. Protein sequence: CASSTTRNGYTF. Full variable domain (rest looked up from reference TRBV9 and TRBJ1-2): DSGVTQTPKHLITATGQRVTLRCSPRSGDLSVYWYQQSLDQGLQFLIQYYNGEERAKGNILERFSAQQFPDLHSELNLSSLELGDSALYFCASSTTRNGYTFGSGTRLTVV.

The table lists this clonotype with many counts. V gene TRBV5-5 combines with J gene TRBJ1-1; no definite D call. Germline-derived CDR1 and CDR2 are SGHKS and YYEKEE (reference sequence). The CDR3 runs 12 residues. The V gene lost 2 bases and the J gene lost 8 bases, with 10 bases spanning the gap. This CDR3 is CASSFWEIEAFF. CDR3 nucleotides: TGTGCCAGCAGCTTTTGGGAAATAGAAGCTTTCTTT.

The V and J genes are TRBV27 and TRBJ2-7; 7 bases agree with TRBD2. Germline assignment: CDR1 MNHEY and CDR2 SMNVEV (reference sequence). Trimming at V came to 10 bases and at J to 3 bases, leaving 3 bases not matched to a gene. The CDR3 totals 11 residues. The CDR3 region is CATGGIYEQYF. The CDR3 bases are TGTGCCACCGGGGGGATCTACGAGCAGTACTTC.

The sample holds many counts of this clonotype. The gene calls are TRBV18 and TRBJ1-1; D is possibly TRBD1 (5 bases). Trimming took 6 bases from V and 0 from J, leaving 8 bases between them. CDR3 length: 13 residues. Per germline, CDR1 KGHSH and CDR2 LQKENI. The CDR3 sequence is CASSPGVNTEAFF. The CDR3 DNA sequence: TGTGCCAGCTCTCCGGGGGTGAACACTGAAGCTTTCTTT.

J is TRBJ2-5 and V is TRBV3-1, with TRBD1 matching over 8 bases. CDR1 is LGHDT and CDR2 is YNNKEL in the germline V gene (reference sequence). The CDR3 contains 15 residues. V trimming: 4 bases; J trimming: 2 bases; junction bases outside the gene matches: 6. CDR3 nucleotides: TGTGCCAGCAGCCCCCGGACAGGGTCTCAAGAGACCCAGTACTTC. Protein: CASSPRTGSQETQYF.

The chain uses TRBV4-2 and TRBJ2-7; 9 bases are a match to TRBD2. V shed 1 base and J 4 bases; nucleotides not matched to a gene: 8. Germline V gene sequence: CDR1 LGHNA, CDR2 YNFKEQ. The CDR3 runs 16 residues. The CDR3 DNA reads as TGTGCCAGCAGCCAAGCCGGGACTAGCTTTACTTACGAGCAGTACTTC. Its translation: CASSQAGTSFTYEQYF.

The CDR3 DNA sequence: TGTGCCAGCAGCCAAGGAGGGTACCGCACAGATACGCAGTATTTT. Its translation: CASSQGGYRTDTQYF. The chain carries TRBV3-1 and TRBJ2-3, with D possibly being TRBD2 (5 bases). Germline loops: CDR1 LGHDT, CDR2 YNNKEL (reference sequence). The CDR3 consists of 15 residues. Trimming took off 1 base at V and 1 base at J, with 9 bases between the two ends.

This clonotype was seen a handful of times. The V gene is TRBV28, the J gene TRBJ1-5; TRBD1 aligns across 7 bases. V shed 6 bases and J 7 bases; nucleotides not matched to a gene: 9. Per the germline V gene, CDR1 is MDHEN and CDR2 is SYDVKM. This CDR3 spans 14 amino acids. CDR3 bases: TGTGCCAGCAGCTCTACAGGGGATCGGCAGCCCCAGCATTTT. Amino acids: CASSSTGDRQPQHF.

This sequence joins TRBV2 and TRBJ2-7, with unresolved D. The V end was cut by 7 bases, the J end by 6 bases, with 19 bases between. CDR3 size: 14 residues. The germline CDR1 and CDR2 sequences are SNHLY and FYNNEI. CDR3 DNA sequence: TGTGCCAGCACCTTCGGAGAGCACTGGGGCGAGCAGTACTTC. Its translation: CASTFGEHWGEQYF.

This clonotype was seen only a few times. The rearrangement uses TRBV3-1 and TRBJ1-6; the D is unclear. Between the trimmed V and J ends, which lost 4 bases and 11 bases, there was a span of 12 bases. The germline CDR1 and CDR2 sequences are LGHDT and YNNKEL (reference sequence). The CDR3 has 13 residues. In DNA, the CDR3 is TGTGCCAGCAGCCGCCTCTCTCAGACACCCCTCCACTTT. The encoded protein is CASSRLSQTPLHF.

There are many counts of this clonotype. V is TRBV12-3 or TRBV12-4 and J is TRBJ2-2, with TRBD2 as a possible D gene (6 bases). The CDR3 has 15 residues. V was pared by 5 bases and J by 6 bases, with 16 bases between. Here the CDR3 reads CASSPTPERAGELFF. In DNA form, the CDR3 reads TGTGCCAGCAGTCCAACCCCGGAGCGGGCCGGGGAGCTGTTTTTT.

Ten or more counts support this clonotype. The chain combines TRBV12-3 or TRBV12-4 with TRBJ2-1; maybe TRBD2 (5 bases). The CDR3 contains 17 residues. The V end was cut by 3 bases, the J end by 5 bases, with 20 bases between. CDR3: CASSFKSGLYLNNEQFF. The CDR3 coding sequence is TGTGCCAGCAGTTTTAAGAGCGGCTTATACCTTAACAATGAGCAGTTCTTC.